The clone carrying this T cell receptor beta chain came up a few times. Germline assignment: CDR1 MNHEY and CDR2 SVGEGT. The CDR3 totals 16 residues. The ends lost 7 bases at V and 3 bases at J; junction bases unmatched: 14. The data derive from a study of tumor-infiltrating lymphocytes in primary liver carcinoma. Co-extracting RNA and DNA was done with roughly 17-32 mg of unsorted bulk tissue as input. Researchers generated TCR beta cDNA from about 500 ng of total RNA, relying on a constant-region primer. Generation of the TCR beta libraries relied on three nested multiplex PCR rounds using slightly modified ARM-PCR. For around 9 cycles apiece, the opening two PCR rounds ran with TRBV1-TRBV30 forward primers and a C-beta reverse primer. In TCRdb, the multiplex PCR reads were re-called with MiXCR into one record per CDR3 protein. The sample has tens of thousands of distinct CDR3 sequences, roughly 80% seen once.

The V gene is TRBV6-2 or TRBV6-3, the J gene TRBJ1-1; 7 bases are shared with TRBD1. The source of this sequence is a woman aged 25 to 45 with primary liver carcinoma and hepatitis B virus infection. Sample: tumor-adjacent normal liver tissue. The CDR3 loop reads CASTGRVGRGDTEAFF. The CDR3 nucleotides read TGTGCCAGCACCGGACGAGTAGGCAGGGGGGACACTGAAGCTTTCTTT.